The 26 T cell receptor beta chains below come from one sample, sequenced in a study of PD-1 blockade in classical Hodgkin lymphoma. Profiled with immunoSEQ multiplex PCR; TCRdb holds only in-frame clones, not every one. Of about 50,000 clones in the sample, approximately 90% were seen once. After autologous stem cell transplantation all patients relapsed, and prior brentuximab vedotin exposure differed between cohorts. Specimen: peripheral blood mononuclear cells (PBMCs), collected before the second cycle of nivolumab. These receptors were taken from a human donor with classical Hodgkin lymphoma.

V is TRBV5-1 and J is TRBJ1-2, with D perhaps matching TRBD1 (5 bases). V lost 0 bases to trimming and J lost 3 bases, with 12 bases between them. In germline, CDR1 is SGHRS, CDR2 YFSETQ. CDR3 length: 15 residues. The DNA of the CDR3 is TGCGCCAGCAGCTTGGTGGTCGGGGCTGACTATGGCTACACCTTC. The encoded protein is CASSLVVGADYGYTF.

This clone was counted a few times. The V and J genes are TRBV7-9 and TRBJ2-3; tentative D call: TRBD1 (5 bases). This CDR3 comprises 14 residues. CDR1 SEHNR and CDR2 FQNEAQ come from the germline V gene (reference sequence). V was pared by 2 bases and J by 2 bases, with 8 bases between. The CDR3 DNA reads as TGTGCCAGCAGCTTAATAGGGGTCACAGATACGCAGTATTTT. Protein: CASSLIGVTDTQYF.

A single count supports this clone. The chain uses TRBV28 and TRBJ1-5, with TRBD1 as a possible D gene (6 bases). Germline CDR1 is MDHEN and CDR2 is SYDVKM. Deletions cut 2 bases from V and 9 bases from J, with 14 bases between. CDR3 size: 14 residues. CDR3 residues: CASSLPLDSRPQHF. The CDR3 nucleotides are TGTGCCAGCAGTTTACCCCTGGACAGCCGGCCCCAGCATTTT.

The chain joins TRBV19 to TRBJ2-4; D may be TRBD2 (6 bases). The CDR3 has 16 amino acids. From germline, CDR1 is LNHDA and CDR2 SQIVND (reference sequence). V shed 3 bases and J shed 0 bases, with 12 bases lying between them. The CDR3 nucleotides read TGTGCCAGTAGTATGGCGGGGAGTCTAGCCAAAAACATTCAGTACTTC. This codes for CASSMAGSLAKNIQYF.

The chain joins TRBV2 to TRBJ2-3; D gene uncertain. CDR3 length: 17 residues. The V gene's germline CDR1 is SNHLY and CDR2 FYNNEI. The ends were cut back, 7 bases at V and 0 bases at J, with 20 bases in the middle. This CDR3 is CASTLSLRLPSTDTQYF. The CDR3 region has the DNA TGTGCCAGCACCCTCTCTCTCCGGCTACCGAGCACAGATACGCAGTATTTT.

V usage is TRBV7-9 and J usage is TRBJ2-7, with D hard to call. The germline V gene encodes CDR1 SEHNR and CDR2 FQNEAQ (reference sequence). There are 14 residues in the CDR3. The V end was cut by 5 bases, the J end by 4 bases, with 15 bases between. CDR3 in DNA: TGTGCCAGCAGCCCCTTTGGGCGAGAATACGAGCAGTACTTC. It specifies CASSPFGREYEQYF.

The chain couples TRBV5-1 to TRBJ2-5; no definite D call. In germline, CDR1 is SGHRS, CDR2 YFSETQ. This CDR3 region has 13 residues. V was cut by 4 bases and J by 1 base, with 8 bases left in between. CDR3 DNA sequence: TGCGCCAGCAGCCCACAGTTCCAAGAGACCCAGTACTTC. Its protein product is CASSPQFQETQYF.

This sequence joins TRBV7-9 and TRBJ2-7; the match to TRBD1 covers 10 bases. V dropped 3 bases and J dropped 4; count of bases not matched to a gene: 3. Germline-derived CDR1 and CDR2 are SEHNR and FQNEAQ (reference sequence). The CDR3 loop spans 14 amino acids. In DNA form, the CDR3 reads TGTGCCAGCAGCTTGGGACAGGGGATGTACGAGCAGTACTTC. This codes for CASSLGQGMYEQYF. The complete variable domain, with remaining parts taken from reference TRBV7-9 and TRBJ2-7, reads DTGVSQNPRHKITKRGQNVTFRCDPISEHNRLYWYRQTLGQGPEFLTYFQNEAQLEKSRLLSDRFSAERPKGSFSTLEIQRTEQGDSAMYLCASSLGQGMYEQYFGPGTRLTVT.

As for this clone: Other nucleotide sequences in the sample specify the same CDR3. This chain connects TRBV5-1 to TRBJ1-5; D call uncertain. Trimming removed 0 bases at V and 1 base at J, with 8 bases between. CDR1 SGHRS and CDR2 YFSETQ come from the germline V gene. The CDR3 is made up of 15 amino acids. This CDR3 reads CASSLAGVSNQPQHF. The CDR3 DNA reads TGCGCCAGCAGCTTGGCCGGAGTGAGCAATCAGCCCCAGCATTTT.

For this clone: This sample includes further DNA sequences coding for the same CDR3. This sequence joins TRBV7-9 and TRBJ1-5; possibly TRBD1 for D (6 bases). Per the germline V gene, CDR1 is SEHNR and CDR2 is FQNEAQ (reference sequence). The germline V and J ends were trimmed by 1 base and 4 bases, with 11 bases remaining between them. The CDR3 length is 15 residues. The CDR3 DNA sequence: TGTGCCAGCAGCTTAGAAGGGGGATCGAATCAGCCCCAGCATTTT. It encodes CASSLEGGSNQPQHF.

The rearrangement uses TRBV9 and TRBJ1-1, with 12 bases aligning to TRBD1. Germline values: CDR1 SGDLS, CDR2 YYNGEE. The J segment lost 5 bases and the V segment lost 3 bases, leaving 8 bases of the junction unmatched. This CDR3 is built from 16 residues. CDR3 in amino acids: CASSEGTGGLGTEAFF. CDR3 DNA sequence: TGTGCCAGCAGCGAAGGGACAGGGGGCCTGGGGACTGAAGCTTTCTTT.

The chain recombines TRBV10-1 with TRBJ1-2, with TRBD1 matching over 11 bases. Germline trimming cut 6 bases from V and 7 bases from J; bases unmatched to any gene: 7. The germline gives CDR1 WNHNN, CDR2 SYGVQD (reference sequence). This CDR3 spans 14 amino acids. CDR3 nucleotides: TGCGCCAGCAGCCGGGACAGGGGGTTTGGTGGCTACACCTTC. This encodes CASSRDRGFGGYTF.

The chain joins TRBV30 to TRBJ2-7, with 10 positions matching TRBD1. The CDR3 extends over 13 amino acids. Trimming removed 8 bases from V and 5 bases from J; junction bases left unmatched: 9. Germline values: CDR1 GTSNPN, CDR2 SVGIG (reference sequence). DNA of the CDR3: TGTGCCGGTAGGGACAGGGGAGTCGACGAGCAGTACTTC. Amino acid sequence: CAGRDRGVDEQYF.

The rearrangement joins TRBV14 to TRBJ2-7; D could derive from TRBD1 or TRBD2 (5 bases each). V was cut by 9 bases and J by 4 bases, with 13 bases left in between. This CDR3 is 12 amino acids long. Per germline, CDR1 SGHDN and CDR2 FVKESK. CDR3 amino acids: CASRGETYEQYF. The CDR3 DNA reads TGTGCCAGTCGGGGCGAAACTTACGAGCAGTACTTC.

The V and J genes are TRBV5-1 and TRBJ1-4, with a weak D call TRBD1 (5 bases). Trimming removed 0 bases from V and 3 bases from J, with 9 bases in between. This CDR3 has 15 amino acids. Germline CDR1 and CDR2: SGHRS and YFSETQ. CDR3 nucleotides: TGCGCCAGCAGCTTGGGGCGGGGGTCTAATGAAAAACTGTTTTTT. Its translation is CASSLGRGSNEKLFF. The variable domain in full, completed from reference TRBV5-1 and TRBJ1-4, reads KAGVTQTPRYLIKTRGQQVTLSCSPISGHRSVSWYQQTPGQGLQFLFEYFSETQRNKGNFPGRFSGRQFSNSRSEMNVSTLELGDSALYLCASSLGRGSNEKLFFGSGTQLSVL.

The rearrangement joins TRBV5-1 to TRBJ2-3; D might be TRBD1 (8 bases). V lost 4 bases, J lost 2 bases, and 14 bases lay in between. Germline V gives CDR1 SGHRS, CDR2 YFSETQ. This CDR3 has 15 amino acids. The chain's CDR3 is CASSPDRDYTDTQYF. The CDR3 DNA is TGCGCCAGCAGCCCGGACAGGGACTACACAGATACGCAGTATTTT.

Remarks on this clone: The same CDR3 can be traced to other DNA sequences in this sample. The chain is built from TRBV5-1 and TRBJ2-1, with 9 bases that match TRBD2. CDR1 and CDR2 from the germline V gene are SGHRS and YFSETQ. The CDR3 runs to 15 residues. The J segment lost 4 bases and the V segment lost 0 bases, leaving 2 bases of the junction unmatched. The CDR3, as DNA: TGCGCCAGCAGCTTGGGGCTAGCGGGGTACAATGAGCAGTTCTTC. It is translated as CASSLGLAGYNEQFF.

The chain is built from TRBV7-8 and TRBJ2-1, with 8 bases lining up with TRBD1. CDR3 length equals 15 residues. The trim removed 5 bases at V and 6 bases at J, leaving 9 bases unmatched. Germline V gene data show CDR1 as SGHVS and CDR2 as FQNEAQ. The CDR3: CASSLGQVMSNEQFF. For the CDR3, the DNA is TGTGCCAGCAGCCTGGGACAGGTAATGTCCAATGAGCAGTTCTTC.

CDR3 DNA sequence: TGTGCCAGCAGCTTAGGGGGTAGCTATGGCTACACCTTC. Amino acid sequence: CASSLGGSYGYTF. The chain combines TRBV7-2 with TRBJ1-2; D is undetermined. This CDR3 is 13 amino acids long. Trimming took 1 base from V and 4 from J, leaving 7 bases between them. Germline loops: CDR1 SGHTA, CDR2 FQGNSA.

The chain links TRBV19 to TRBJ1-6; 7 bases map to TRBD1. CDR3 length: 16 residues. Germline V lookup: CDR1 LNHDA, CDR2 SQIVND (reference sequence). V dropped 5 bases and J dropped 11; count of bases not matched to a gene: 15. CDR3 sequence: CASSPRDRRGAPPLHF. The DNA of the CDR3 is TGTGCCAGTAGTCCCAGGGACAGAAGAGGGGCTCCACCCCTCCACTTT.

The rearrangement joins TRBV27 to TRBJ2-2; possible D gene TRBD2, 5 bases. The V and J ends lost 4 bases and 0 bases respectively, with 9 bases between them. The CDR3 totals 15 residues. Per the germline V gene, CDR1 is MNHEY and CDR2 is SMNVEV (reference sequence). The CDR3 DNA reads TGTGCCAGCAGTTGGGCTAGCACGAACACCGGGGAGCTGTTTTTT. Translation: CASSWASTNTGELFF.

This clone has a handful of counts. The chain links TRBV4-1 to TRBJ1-6; D uncertain. Germline V CDR1 and CDR2: MGHRA, YSYEKL. Trimming took 5 bases from V and 3 from J, leaving 5 bases between them. The CDR3 runs 13 residues. The CDR3 region has the DNA TGCGCCAGCAGCGGGAACTATAATTCACCCCTCCACTTT. It yields the protein CASSGNYNSPLHF.

The J gene is TRBJ2-1, the V gene TRBV27, with 11 bases fitting TRBD2. The CDR3 is 15 residues long. Germline loops: CDR1 MNHEY, CDR2 SMNVEV (reference sequence). Germline trimming cut 5 bases from V and 2 bases from J; bases unmatched to any gene: 2. In DNA, the CDR3 is TGTGCCAGCAGTCTAGCGGGGGGTCCCTACAATGAGCAGTTCTTC. It yields the protein CASSLAGGPYNEQFF.

This chain uses TRBV5-1 with TRBJ2-3; D perhaps matches TRBD2 (5 bases). Trimming stripped 4 bases from V and 1 base from J, with 13 bases between. Germline lookup yields CDR1 SGHRS and CDR2 YFSETQ. This CDR3 has 15 residues. CDR3 DNA: TGCGCCAGCAGCGAGGTAGGGCGGGGCACAGATACGCAGTATTTT. Translation: CASSEVGRGTDTQYF.

This chain uses TRBV5-1 with TRBJ1-4; a possible D gene is TRBD1 (5 bases). The CDR3 runs 15 residues. Germline assignment: CDR1 SGHRS and CDR2 YFSETQ. V lost 0 bases, J lost 6 bases, and 12 bases lay in between. The CDR3 is CASSLGGREYEKLFF. The DNA for the CDR3 is TGCGCCAGCAGCTTGGGGGGACGGGAGTATGAAAAACTGTTTTTT.

The V gene is TRBV28, the J gene TRBJ2-6; no clear D gene. The CDR3 has 14 amino acids. The V gene lost 5 bases and the J gene lost 1 base, with 6 bases spanning the gap. CDR1 is MDHEN, CDR2 SYDVKM, per germline. The CDR3 protein is CASSVISGANVLTF. DNA for the CDR3: TGTGCCAGCAGTGTCATATCTGGGGCCAACGTCCTGACTTTC.